This TCR beta chain was captured in a study of blood T cell repertoires in COVID-19. At the level of the study: Acute and convalescent COVID-19 samples came from the United States, Italy and Spain. Sources were T cells, B-cell-depleted T cells, or PBMCs; the material itself was cDNA or gDNA.

With 6 bases removed from V and 6 bases from J, the gap between germline ends came to 8 bases. CDR1 is SNHLY and CDR2 is FYNNEI in the germline V gene. The CDR3 loop spans 12 amino acids. Produced via immunoSEQ multiplex PCR; TCRdb's table is partial and in-frame only. Of about 120,000 clones listed, around three quarters are singletons. The chain uses TRBV2 and TRBJ2-2, with D possibly TRBD1 on 5 matching bases. The sequence was collected from a man aged 55 to 70 with active or convalescent COVID-19. Input material: peripheral blood. The CDR3 DNA sequence: TGTGCCAGCAGGGGGCTAGCCGGGGAGCTGTTTTTT. Translated: CASRGLAGELFF.